Presented here are 14 T cell receptor beta chains from one specimen sequenced in a study of cytomegalovirus exposure and HLA in healthy donors. Here immunoSEQ multiplex PCR was the method, and the copy in TCRdb shows in-frame clones only, minus some. The data show under 200,000 clones, around 90% seen once. Sequenced sample: PBMCs. Receptor source: a woman between 18 and 29 years old in good health and CMV-seropositive.

The J gene is TRBJ2-5, the V gene TRBV30, with D perhaps TRBD1 (5 bases). Trimming left V 2 bases short and J 1 base short, with 11 bases between. Germline assignment: CDR1 GTSNPN and CDR2 SVGIG (reference sequence). This CDR3 spans 14 amino acids. CDR3 coding DNA: TGTGCCTGGAGTCAGGGCCAGCCCCAAGAGACCCAGTACTTC. This encodes CAWSQGQPQETQYF.

The V gene is TRBV4-2, the J gene TRBJ2-1; 12 bases map to TRBD2. Losses at the gene ends were 4 bases for V and 5 bases for J; bases not matched to a gene: 9. Germline-derived CDR1 and CDR2 are LGHNA and YNFKEQ. The CDR3 consists of 17 residues. The CDR3 loop is CASSPTPLAGGDNEQFF. The CDR3 nucleotides read TGTGCCAGCAGCCCGACTCCACTAGCGGGAGGCGACAATGAGCAGTTCTTC.

This chain links TRBV5-4 with TRBJ1-1, with D hard to call. Germline assignment: CDR1 SGHNT and CDR2 YYREEE (reference sequence). Trimming pared 0 bases from V and 6 bases from J, leaving 15 bases between. The length of the CDR3 is 15 residues. CDR3 sequence: CASSLGPRTSAEAFF. Written as DNA, the CDR3 is TGTGCCAGCAGCTTGGGTCCGAGAACTAGCGCTGAAGCTTTCTTT.

The J gene is TRBJ2-1, the V gene TRBV18; D is undetermined. Germline V gene lookup returns CDR1 KGHSH and CDR2 LQKENI. This CDR3 spans 13 amino acids. V was pared by 2 bases and J by 8 bases, with 10 bases between. The CDR3 DNA follows: TGTGCCAGCTCACCATCGCGCCCTGATGAGCAGTTCTTC. Its translation is CASSPSRPDEQFF.

The chain employs TRBV6-5 and TRBJ1-5; tentatively, D is TRBD1 (5 bases). V was clipped by 6 bases and J by 4 bases, with 7 bases between them. Germline V gene lookup returns CDR1 MNHEY and CDR2 SVGAGI. This CDR3 spans 12 amino acids. CDR3 residues: CASRQENQPQHF. CDR3 DNA: TGTGCCAGCAGACAGGAGAATCAGCCCCAGCATTTT.

The V call is TRBV5-1, the J call TRBJ2-3; D possibly corresponds to TRBD2 (7 bases). The V gene lost 0 bases and the J gene lost 7 bases, with 15 bases spanning the gap. This CDR3 comprises 15 residues. CDR1 and CDR2 from the germline V gene are SGHRS and YFSETQ. CDR3 DNA sequence: TGCGCCAGCAGCTTGGAGGCGGGGGCCCATTATACGCAGTATTTT. Amino acids: CASSLEAGAHYTQYF.

CDR3 coding DNA: TGCGCCAGCAGCCAAACCCACGGCAGCGGGGTCACAGATACGCAGTATTTT. It yields the protein CASSQTHGSGVTDTQYF. The chain combines TRBV4-1 with TRBJ2-3; TRBD2 aligns across 7 bases. CDR3 length: 17 residues. CDR1 and CDR2 from the germline V gene are MGHRA and YSYEKL. Germline trimming cut 2 bases from V and 2 bases from J; bases unmatched to any gene: 10.

The chain employs TRBV2 and TRBJ2-5; TRBD2 matches at 8 bases. The CDR3 loop spans 13 amino acids. The germline CDR1 and CDR2 sequences are SNHLY and FYNNEI. The J segment lost 4 bases and the V segment lost 4 bases, leaving 2 bases of the junction unmatched. The CDR3 here is CASSGRGGETQYF. The CDR3, as DNA: TGTGCCAGCAGTGGACGGGGGGGAGAGACCCAGTACTTC.

The V gene is TRBV7-9, the J gene TRBJ2-7; 8 nucleotides align to TRBD2. The CDR3 contains 16 residues. Germline CDR1 is SEHNR and CDR2 is FQNEAQ (reference sequence). V lost 0 bases to trimming and J lost 7 bases; unmatched junction nucleotides: 11. CDR3 protein: CASSLARGREAGEQYF. Written as DNA, the CDR3 is TGTGCCAGCAGCTTAGCCAGAGGGCGGGAGGCGGGGGAGCAGTACTTC.

The rearrangement uses TRBV4-2 and TRBJ1-4; D gene ambiguous. V was clipped by 0 bases and J by 7 bases, with 12 bases between them. From germline, CDR1 is LGHNA and CDR2 YNFKEQ. The CDR3 runs 15 residues. The CDR3 nucleotides read TGTGCCAGCAGCCAAGATCGGGGTTTGGGTGAAAAACTGTTTTTT. As protein: CASSQDRGLGEKLFF.

This clone appeared once. V and J are TRBV7-2 and TRBJ2-5; 8 nucleotides align to TRBD2. Germline V gene lookup returns CDR1 SGHTA and CDR2 FQGNSA. The CDR3 length is 16 residues. V lost 8 bases and J lost 5; bases outside the gene matches: 16. CDR3 sequence reads: CASRPSGRTPWETQYF. In DNA, the CDR3 is TGTGCCAGCCGCCCGAGCGGGAGAACCCCCTGGGAGACCCAGTACTTC.

The DNA of the CDR3 is TGTGCCAGCAGCCGTGGGACTAGCGGGTACGAGCAGTACTTC. This encodes CASSRGTSGYEQYF. The chain carries TRBV7-8 and TRBJ2-7, with TRBD2 identical over 12 bases. From germline, CDR1 is SGHVS and CDR2 FQNEAQ. J was trimmed by 4 bases and V by 5 bases; bases with no gene match: 3. The CDR3 has 14 amino acids. Full variable domain (outside the CDR3, taken from reference TRBV7-8 and TRBJ2-7): GAGVSQSPRYKVAKRGQDVALRCDPISGHVSLFWYQQALGQGPEFLTYFQNEAQLDKSGLPSDRFFAERPEGSVSTLKIQRTQQEDSAVYLCASSRGTSGYEQYFGPGTRLTVT.

The V and J genes are TRBV5-4 and TRBJ2-4; the D gene is possibly TRBD1 (6 bases). CDR3 length: 13 residues. V was clipped by 4 bases and J by 5 bases, with 10 bases between them. Germline CDR1 and CDR2: SGHNT and YYREEE (reference sequence). This CDR3 reads CASSTGHQNIQYF. The CDR3 DNA follows: TGTGCCAGCAGCACGGGACACCAAAACATTCAGTACTTC.

This rearrangement joins TRBV25-1 to TRBJ2-7; 10 nucleotides align to TRBD1. From germline, CDR1 is MGHDK and CDR2 SYGVNS. V was pared by 4 bases and J by 4 bases, with 7 bases of the junction left unmatched. There are 15 residues in the CDR3. Written as DNA, the CDR3 is TGTGCCAGCAGTGCTGACAGGGGGCTTGTGTACGAGCAGTACTTC. It codes for CASSADRGLVYEQYF.